This T cell receptor beta chain originates from a study of spatial heterogeneity in lung cancer. Time point reported: sample taken at primary tumor resection. No cells were sorted before sequencing. The whole RNA sequenced was extracted from tumor, nontumor lung or frozen PBMC. The donors comprised around 72 untreated early-stage non-small cell lung cancer patients. TCRdb passed the 5' RACE reads through MiXCR, listing each CDR3 protein once. Of about 38,000 distinct CDR3 sequences in the sample, roughly 8% were seen once. This clonotype was detected only a few times. Trimming pared 3 bases from V and 0 bases from J, leaving 9 bases between. This CDR3 contains 15 residues. The germline V gene encodes CDR1 SGHAT and CDR2 FQNNGV.

This chain connects TRBV11-2 to TRBJ2-1; D may be TRBD2 (5 bases). This specimen was PBMCs, taken at surgery. This sequence was found in a male donor with early-stage non-small cell lung cancer. The CDR3 nucleotides are TGTGCCAGCAGCTTCGAGGGAAGCTCCTACAATGAGCAGTTCTTC. It specifies CASSFEGSSYNEQFF.